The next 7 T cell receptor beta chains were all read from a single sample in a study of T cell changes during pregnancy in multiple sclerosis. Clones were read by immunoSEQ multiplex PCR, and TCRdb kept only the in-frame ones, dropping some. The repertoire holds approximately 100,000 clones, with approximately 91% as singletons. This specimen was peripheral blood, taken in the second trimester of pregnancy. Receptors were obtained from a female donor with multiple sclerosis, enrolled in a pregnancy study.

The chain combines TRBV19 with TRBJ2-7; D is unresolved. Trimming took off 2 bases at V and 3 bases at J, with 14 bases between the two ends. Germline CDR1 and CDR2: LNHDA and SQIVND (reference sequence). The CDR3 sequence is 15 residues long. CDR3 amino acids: CASSIWVGTDYEQYF. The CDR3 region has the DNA TGTGCCAGTAGTATATGGGTAGGCACAGACTACGAGCAGTACTTC.

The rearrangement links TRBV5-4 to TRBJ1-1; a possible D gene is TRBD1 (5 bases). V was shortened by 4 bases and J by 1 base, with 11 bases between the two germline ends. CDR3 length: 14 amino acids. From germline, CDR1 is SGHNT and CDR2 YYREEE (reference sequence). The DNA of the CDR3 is TGTGCCAGCAGCCCACGACAGAAGAACACTGAAGCTTTCTTT. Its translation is CASSPRQKNTEAFF.

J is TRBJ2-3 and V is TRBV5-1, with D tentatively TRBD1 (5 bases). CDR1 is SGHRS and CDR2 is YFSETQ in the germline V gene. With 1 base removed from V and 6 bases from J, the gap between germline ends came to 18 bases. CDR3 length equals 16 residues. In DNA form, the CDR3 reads TGCGCCAGCAGCTTGAGGGGCGGCCAGGTTAGGGATACGCAGTATTTT. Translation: CASSLRGGQVRDTQYF. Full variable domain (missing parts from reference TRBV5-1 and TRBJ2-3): KAGVTQTPRYLIKTRGQQVTLSCSPISGHRSVSWYQQTPGQGLQFLFEYFSETQRNKGNFPGRFSGRQFSNSRSEMNVSTLELGDSALYLCASSLRGGQVRDTQYFGPGTRLTVL.

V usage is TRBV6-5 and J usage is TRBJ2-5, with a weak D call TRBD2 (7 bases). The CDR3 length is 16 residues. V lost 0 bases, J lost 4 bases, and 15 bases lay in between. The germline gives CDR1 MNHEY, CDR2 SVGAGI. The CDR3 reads CASSYSSRGRLETQYF. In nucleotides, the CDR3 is TGTGCCAGCAGTTACTCTTCGCGGGGGCGGCTAGAGACCCAGTACTTC.

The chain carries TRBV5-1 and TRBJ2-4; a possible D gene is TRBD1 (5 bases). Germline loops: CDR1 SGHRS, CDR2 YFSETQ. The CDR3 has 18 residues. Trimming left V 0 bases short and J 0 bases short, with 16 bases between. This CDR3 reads CASSLEGLGSLAKNIQYF. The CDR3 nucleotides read TGCGCCAGCAGCTTGGAGGGGTTGGGGTCCTTAGCCAAAAACATTCAGTACTTC.

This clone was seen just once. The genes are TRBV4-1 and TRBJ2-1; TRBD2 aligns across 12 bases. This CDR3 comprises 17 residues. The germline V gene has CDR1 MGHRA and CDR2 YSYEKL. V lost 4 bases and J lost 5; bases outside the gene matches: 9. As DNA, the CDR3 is TGCGCCAGCAGCCCCATTTATGGACTAGCGGGGAACAATGAGCAGTTCTTC. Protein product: CASSPIYGLAGNNEQFF.

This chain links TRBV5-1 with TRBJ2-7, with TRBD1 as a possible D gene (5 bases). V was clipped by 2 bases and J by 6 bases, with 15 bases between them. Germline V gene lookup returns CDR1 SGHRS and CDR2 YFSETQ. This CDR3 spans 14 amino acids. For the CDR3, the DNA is TGCGCCAGCAGCTTTGCTGGGCGAGACAGCGAGCAGTACTTC. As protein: CASSFAGRDSEQYF.